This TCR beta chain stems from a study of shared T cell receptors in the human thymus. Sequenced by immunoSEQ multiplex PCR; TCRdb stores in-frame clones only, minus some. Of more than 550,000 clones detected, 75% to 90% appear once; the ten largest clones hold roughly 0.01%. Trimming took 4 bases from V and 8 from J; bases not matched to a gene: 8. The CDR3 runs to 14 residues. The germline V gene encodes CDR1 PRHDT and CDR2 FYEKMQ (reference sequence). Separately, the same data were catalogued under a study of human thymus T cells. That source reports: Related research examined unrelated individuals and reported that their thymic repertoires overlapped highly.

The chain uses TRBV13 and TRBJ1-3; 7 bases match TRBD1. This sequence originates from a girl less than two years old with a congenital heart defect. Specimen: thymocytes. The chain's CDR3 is CASSSLDRADTIYF. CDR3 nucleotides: TGTGCCAGCAGCTCACTTGACAGGGCGGACACCATATATTTT.